The T cell receptor (beta chain) under discussion was sequenced for a study of cytomegalovirus exposure and HLA in healthy donors. Clones were sequenced by immunoSEQ multiplex PCR, and TCRdb holds only the in-frame ones, with some missing. The data show 150,000 to 200,000 clones, with 85% to 90% seen just once and 4% to 4.5% held by the top ten. Turning to this clone: Its antigen is still unknown.

Study findings and constraints: Altogether, 170 or so TCR beta chains were recorded as cytomegalovirus-associated.

V dropped 4 bases and J dropped 1 base, with 14 bases sitting between them. CDR1 is SGDLS, CDR2 YYNGEE, per germline. CDR3 length: 15 amino acids. The chain combines TRBV9 with TRBJ1-1; TRBD1 is a possible D gene (6 bases). The TCR comes from a man aged 18-30 years in good health and CMV-seropositive. Sequenced material: PBMCs. The CDR3 coding sequence is TGTGCCAGCAGCCCATCGGACAGCCCGAACACTGAAGCTTTCTTT. It is translated as CASSPSDSPNTEAFF.